This T cell receptor beta chain came from a study of T cells in localized non-small cell lung cancer. Notes on the study in general: Uninvolved adjacent lung showed higher T cell clonality than tumor. Greater T cell density in blood accompanied longer overall survival. A median of 57 clones ranked among the top 100 in tumor appeared in adjacent lung.

Germline values: CDR1 SGHNT, CDR2 YENEEA. The length of the CDR3 is 17 residues. Deletions cut 5 bases from V and 3 bases from J, with 23 bases between. Clones were sequenced by immunoSEQ multiplex PCR, and TCRdb holds only the in-frame ones, with some missing. The data contain tens of thousands of clones, 90% of them singletons. This clone was seen only once. The antigen is not known. The J gene is TRBJ2-7, the V gene TRBV11-3; D is perhaps TRBD1 or TRBD2 (5 bases each). This TCR derives from a woman aged 35 to 70 with stage I lung adenocarcinoma. This specimen was peripheral blood, taken before any cancer treatment. The CDR3 region has the DNA TGTGCCAGCAGCCCCAAGTTTGGGGGAGTGATAATCTACGAGCAGTACTTC. Protein product: CASSPKFGGVIIYEQYF.